What follows are 22 T cell receptor beta chains derived from one specimen sequenced in a study of OX40 agonist ivuxolimab in advanced cancers. TCRdb's table, derived via immunoSEQ multiplex PCR, lists solely in-frame clones and lacks some. This table has around 100,000 clones, just under 90% appearing once. The source was CD4+ or CD8+ T cells sorted from blood, collected in a trial of the OX40 agonist ivuxolimab. The receptors come from an adult with an advanced solid tumor such as melanoma, head and neck, liver or kidney cancer.

The chain combines TRBV4-2 with TRBJ2-7, with 7 bases that match TRBD2. CDR3 length equals 14 residues. The germline V gene encodes CDR1 LGHNA and CDR2 YNFKEQ. Trimming at V came to 0 bases and at J to 3 bases, leaving 2 bases not matched to a gene. The CDR3 sequence is CASSQDGRGYEQYF. For the CDR3, the DNA is TGTGCCAGCAGCCAAGATGGGAGGGGCTACGAGCAGTACTTC.

The V gene is TRBV2, the J gene TRBJ2-1, with D perhaps being TRBD1 or TRBD2 (5 bases each). The CDR3 runs to 14 residues. In germline, CDR1 is SNHLY, CDR2 FYNNEI. V lost 6 bases and J 0 bases, leaving 9 bases between the germline ends. The CDR3 here is CASSGTSSYNEQFF. For the CDR3, the DNA is TGTGCCAGCAGCGGGACGAGCTCCTACAATGAGCAGTTCTTC.

This rearrangement joins TRBV23-1 to TRBJ2-7; the D gene could be TRBD1 or TRBD2 (5 bases each). TRBV23-1 is an ORF, with its function uncertain. This CDR3 is built from 14 residues. V lost 7 bases, J lost 5 bases, and 18 bases lay in between. CDR3 nucleotides: TGCGCCAGCACCCCAACAGGACTCCTAGACGAGCAGTACTTC. It yields the protein CASTPTGLLDEQYF.

This rearrangement joins TRBV19 to TRBJ1-3; TRBD1 is a possible D gene (5 bases). V was shortened by 4 bases and J by 0 bases, with 10 bases between the two germline ends. Per germline, CDR1 LNHDA and CDR2 SQIVND (reference sequence). This CDR3 has 15 residues. CDR3 DNA: TGTGCCAGTAGTAGAGGGGCTCACTCTGGAAACACCATATATTTT. Translating gives CASSRGAHSGNTIYF.

This chain's CDR3 is CASSELGRDTQYF. The CDR3 nucleotides are TGTGCCAGCAGCGAACTAGGTAGGGATACGCAGTATTTT. The chain recombines TRBV21-1 with TRBJ2-3; TRBD2 was called by the table and not checked on the DNA. TRBV21-1 is an annotated pseudogene. The CDR3 is made up of 13 amino acids.

The genes are TRBV5-1 and TRBJ2-4, with D perhaps TRBD1 or TRBD2 (7 bases each). V was shortened by 0 bases and J by 0 bases, with 10 bases between the two germline ends. The CDR3 contains 16 residues. Looked up from germline, CDR1 is SGHRS and CDR2 is YFSETQ. The CDR3 DNA reads as TGCGCCAGCAGCTTGGCAGGGGGGGCAGCCAAAAACATTCAGTACTTC. The encoded protein is CASSLAGGAAKNIQYF.

The chain employs TRBV14 and TRBJ1-5; no reliable D call. This CDR3 has 14 residues. Germline CDR1 is SGHDN and CDR2 is FVKESK. V shed 3 bases and J shed 1 base, with 7 bases lying between them. This CDR3 reads CASSQEISNQPQHF. In nucleotides, the CDR3 is TGTGCCAGCAGCCAGGAGATCAGCAATCAGCCCCAGCATTTT.

This sequence joins TRBV10-2 and TRBJ2-6, with 8 bases fitting TRBD1. V was clipped by 5 bases and J by 4 bases; unmatched bases: 13. The CDR3 spans 18 residues. Per germline, CDR1 WSHSY and CDR2 SAAADI. The CDR3 coding sequence is TGCGCCAGCAGTTCGCCGGGACAGGCAATGGGCGGGGCCAACGTCCTGACTTTC. Protein: CASSSPGQAMGGANVLTF.

The chain has TRBV21-1 and TRBJ2-2. TRBV21-1 is flagged as a pseudogene. The CDR3 runs to 17 residues. The CDR3 DNA reads TGTGCCAGCAGCAAAGAAGGGGGGCTCAACAACACCGGGGAGCTGTTTTTT. Amino acid sequence: CASSKEGGLNNTGELFF.

The rearrangement joins TRBV18 to TRBJ2-3; 7 bases fit TRBD1. The V and J ends lost 10 bases and 6 bases, in that order; junction bases with no gene match: 10. Germline CDR1 reads KGHSH; CDR2 reads LQKENI. This CDR3 has 13 residues. Written as DNA, the CDR3 is TGTGCCAATTCGGTCCTCAGGGGGGATACGCAGTATTTT. Protein: CANSVLRGDTQYF.

The chain links TRBV5-4 to TRBJ2-2, with 13 bases that match TRBD2. After removal of 4 bases from V and 4 bases from J, the junction contained 4 bases not matched to a gene. The CDR3 contains 16 residues. CDR1 SGHNT and CDR2 YYREEE come from the germline V gene (reference sequence). CDR3 coding DNA: TGTGCCAGCAGCCGACTAGCGGGAGGTAGCACCGGGGAGCTGTTTTTT. It translates to CASSRLAGGSTGELFF.

This clone appeared a few times. This chain connects TRBV19 to TRBJ2-4; D is perhaps TRBD2 (6 bases). This CDR3 has 16 residues. Germline assignment: CDR1 LNHDA and CDR2 SQIVND (reference sequence). Trimming took 5 bases from V and 3 from J, leaving 17 bases between them. The CDR3 bases are TGTGCCAGTAGTCCTCAAAAGTGGGGGGTCAAAAACATTCAGTACTTC. Translated: CASSPQKWGVKNIQYF. The whole variable domain, remainder taken from reference TRBV19 and TRBJ2-4, is DGGITQSPKYLFRKEGQNVTLSCEQNLNHDAMYWYRQDPGQGLRLIYYSQIVNDFQKGDIAEGYSVSREKKESFPLTVTSAQKNPTAFYLCASSPQKWGVKNIQYFGAGTRLSVL.

This rearrangement joins TRBV19 to TRBJ2-6; a weak D match, TRBD2 (6 bases). The CDR3 is made up of 17 amino acids. Germline loops: CDR1 LNHDA, CDR2 SQIVND (reference sequence). Trimming removed 3 bases at V and 2 bases at J, with 14 bases between. The CDR3 DNA is TGTGCCAGTAGTATTACCGGGGGAATAACTGGGGCCAACGTCCTGACTTTC. It specifies CASSITGGITGANVLTF.

V gene TRBV9 combines with J gene TRBJ1-6, with TRBD1 as a possible D gene (5 bases). V was shortened by 4 bases and J by 6 bases, with 11 bases between the two germline ends. This CDR3 is built from 14 residues. From germline, CDR1 is SGDLS and CDR2 YYNGEE. CDR3 amino acids: CASSLLGANSPLHF. CDR3 nucleotides: TGTGCCAGCAGCCTCTTAGGGGCTAATTCACCCCTCCACTTT.

By share, this clone counts as medium-sized (0.01 to 0.1%). The genes are TRBV11-2 and TRBJ2-1; D is uncertain. The CDR3 is 11 amino acids. V was cut by 5 bases and J by 8 bases, with 7 bases left in between. CDR1 is SGHAT, CDR2 FQNNGV, per germline. This CDR3 reads CASSPSDEQFF. Here the CDR3 DNA reads TGTGCCAGCAGCCCGTCGGATGAGCAGTTCTTC.

The chain joins TRBV4-3 to TRBJ1-3; 7 nucleotides align to TRBD1. Germline CDR1 LGHNA, CDR2 YSLEER. CDR3 length equals 14 residues. Trimming took 4 bases from V and 8 from J; bases not matched to a gene: 8. CDR3 DNA: TGCGCCAGCAGCCCGACAGGGCCTTCGGACACCATATATTTT. Translating it yields CASSPTGPSDTIYF.

The chain recombines TRBV1 with TRBJ2-1; the DNA was not used to check the table's D call, TRBD2. TRBV1 is given as a pseudogene. The CDR3 is 19 amino acids. The CDR3 here is CTSSQDGLAGPNRYNEQFF. CDR3 nucleotide sequence: TGCACCAGCAGCCAAGATGGACTAGCGGGACCTAATCGCTACAATGAGCAGTTCTTC.

V usage is TRBV7-9 and J usage is TRBJ1-3, with D uncertain. The germline gives CDR1 SEHNR, CDR2 FQNEAQ (reference sequence). V lost 2 bases to trimming and J lost 0 bases, with 11 bases between them. This CDR3 comprises 16 residues. The CDR3 bases are TGTGCCAGCAGCTTAACCGGGAGATACTCTGGAAACACCATATATTTT. As protein: CASSLTGRYSGNTIYF.

V and J are TRBV7-6 and TRBJ1-4; D not certain. The V and J ends lost 1 base and 2 bases respectively, with 8 bases between them. Per the germline V gene, CDR1 is SGHVS and CDR2 is FNYEAQ. The CDR3 spans 15 residues. The CDR3 bases are TGTGCCAGCAGCTTAGATCTCGGCACTAATGAAAAACTGTTTTTT. This encodes CASSLDLGTNEKLFF.

The genes are TRBV6-1 and TRBJ2-3, with 8 bases that match TRBD2. The CDR3 extends over 14 amino acids. Germline CDR1 is MNHNS and CDR2 is SASEGT. The V gene end was trimmed by 3 bases and the J gene end by 5 bases; junction bases not matched to a gene: 4. The CDR3 sequence: CASSERGAGDTQYF. The CDR3 nucleotides read TGTGCCAGCAGTGAGCGGGGGGCGGGAGATACGCAGTATTTT.

In regard to this clone: The same CDR3 is also encoded by other DNA sequences in this sample. The rearrangement uses TRBV5-1 and TRBJ1-1, with D possibly being TRBD1 (5 bases). Germline V CDR1 and CDR2: SGHRS, YFSETQ. The CDR3 is made up of 15 amino acids. Trimming shortened V by 0 bases and J by 3 bases, and 12 bases separated the two germline ends. Here the CDR3 DNA reads TGCGCCAGCAGCTTGGGGCGGGGGGTGGACACTGAAGCTTTCTTT. Translation gives CASSLGRGVDTEAFF.

This clone appeared a few times. The chain joins TRBV2 to TRBJ1-2, with TRBD1 identical over 10 bases. With V trimmed by 10 bases and J by 2 bases, 4 bases remained unmatched. The CDR3 runs 13 residues. Germline V gene sequence: CDR1 SNHLY, CDR2 FYNNEI. CDR3 bases: TGTGCCACAGAGGGACAGGGGAACTATGGCTACACCTTC. Amino acid sequence: CATEGQGNYGYTF.